The TCR beta chain under discussion was sequenced for a study of blood T cell repertoires in COVID-19. Libraries were prepared by immunoSEQ multiplex PCR; TCRdb keeps only in-frame clonotypes and omits some of them. The sample lists 120,000 to 150,000 clones, over 75% occurring once. The ends lost 5 bases at V and 7 bases at J; junction bases unmatched: 9. Per the germline V gene, CDR1 is SGHAT and CDR2 is FQDESV (reference sequence). The CDR3 totals 16 residues. This chain links TRBV11-1 with TRBJ1-6, with TRBD1 matching over 9 bases. Sequencing was performed on peripheral blood. The receptor was isolated from a man aged 45 to 65 with acute or convalescent COVID-19. The CDR3 bases are TGTGCCAGCAGCCTCGGACAGGGGTCGAGGAATTCACCCCTCCACTTT. Translation gives CASSLGQGSRNSPLHF.